This T cell receptor beta chain was sequenced for a study of blood T cells in healthy people across ages. The CDR3 extends over 13 amino acids. The J segment lost 7 bases and the V segment lost 7 bases, leaving 12 bases of the junction unmatched. Germline loops: CDR1 SQVTM, CDR2 ANQGSEA. A J-beta primer mix and a sample-barcoded 5' primer were used in a second PCR of roughly 7 to 12 cycles. A template-switch adaptor with 12 random nucleotides tagged each cDNA molecule. MiXCR was run by TCRdb on the 5' RACE reads, yielding one entry per CDR3 protein. In the table there are roughly 560,000 distinct CDR3 sequences, 24% of which are singletons. The same specimen was also included in a second study, on T cells of mothers and their children. That report notes: A few healthy Caucasian mothers, along with their six children, served as the donors.

Sample: blood. This chain uses TRBV29-1 with TRBJ1-2; 7 nucleotides align to TRBD1. This TCR was sampled from a boy between 10 and 17 years old in good health. As DNA, the CDR3 is TGCAGCGCCCGGGACAGTCGTTCCCGTGGCTACACCTTC. Translation gives CSARDSRSRGYTF.